The entry below gives a single T cell receptor (beta chain) sequence along with its context. The data were obtained in a study of neoadjuvant nivolumab and ipilimumab in lung cancer. Study as a whole: Patients got nivolumab 3 mg/kg on days 1, 15 and 29; combination added ipilimumab 1 mg/kg day 1.

TCRdb's table, derived via immunoSEQ multiplex PCR, lists solely in-frame clones and lacks some. The table records tens of thousands of clones, 90% of them present only once. Trimming left V 0 bases short and J 5 bases short, with 10 bases between. This CDR3 is 14 amino acids long. Germline CDR1 SGDLS, CDR2 YYNGEE. The TCR was taken from an adult with non-small cell lung cancer. This specimen consisted of peripheral blood, obtained after neoadjuvant nivolumab, alone or with ipilimumab, at or shortly before surgery. The chain carries TRBV9 and TRBJ2-3; D unclear. The CDR3, as DNA: TGTGCCAGCAGCGTAGCAACTACACTAGATACGCAGTATTTT. As protein: CASSVATTLDTQYF.